The source of this TCR beta chain is a study of T cell clones after liver transplantation. About the research overall: Samples came from ITN030ST, which attempted immunosuppression withdrawal within 2 years of liver transplantation. Graft-donor-reactive sequences were compared with third-party-reactive TCRbeta sequences from pre-transplant mixed lymphocyte reactions. Subjects received no induction therapy and standard immunosuppression until randomization at 12-24 months post-transplant.

This CDR3 contains 16 residues. Per the germline V gene, CDR1 is SGHNT and CDR2 is YENEEA. Trimming shortened V by 2 bases and J by 9 bases, and 20 bases separated the two germline ends. Generated by immunoSEQ multiplex PCR, the TCRdb table keeps only in-frame clones and is missing some. The data hold about 75,000 clones, with 80% to 90% observed a single time. This clonotype was sampled from a human patient who received a liver transplant. The T cells may partly be graft donor cells. Source: CD4+ T cells from blood, taken less than 50 months after liver transplant. The rearrangement joins TRBV11-3 to TRBJ2-4, with D possibly called TRBD1 or TRBD2 (7 bases each). CDR3 amino acids: CASSLKRGAAGGIQYF. CDR3 coding DNA: TGTGCCAGCAGCTTAAAGCGGGGCGCGGCAGGGGGCATTCAGTACTTC.